This T cell receptor beta chain was observed in a study of T cell responses to AZD1222 COVID-19 vaccine. Profiling relied on immunoSEQ multiplex PCR, and the TCRdb table lists in-frame clones only, not all of them. The repertoire holds about 130,000 clones, with just over 90% as singletons. Between the trimmed V and J ends, which lost 5 bases and 3 bases, there was a span of 16 bases. Germline CDR1 is SGHTA and CDR2 is FQGTGA. The CDR3 consists of 16 residues. Sequencing used peripheral blood, obtained on day 0 of AZD1222 vaccination. The chain links TRBV7-3 to TRBJ1-4; possible D gene TRBD1, 5 bases. This TCR was sampled from an adult in good health. The DNA of the CDR3 is TGTGCCAGCAGCCTACCCCGCCGGGGCCCTAATGAAAAACTGTTTTTT. Its protein product is CASSLPRRGPNEKLFF.